This TCR beta chain was captured in a study of blood T cell repertoires in COVID-19. Study-wide context: The samples span acute and convalescent COVID-19 from the United States, Italy and Spain.

The V gene lost 10 bases and the J gene lost 4 bases, with 16 bases spanning the gap. Germline values: CDR1 MNHEY, CDR2 SMNVEV (reference sequence). CDR3 length: 13 amino acids. Original methodology: Reference gene primers were amplified, and this amplification served to estimate nucleated cell counts. The method was immunoSEQ multiplex PCR; TCRdb's version includes in-frame clones alone and lacks a portion of them. V and J calls plus clone size are reproduced from that table; the DNA served to infer D and trimming. The sample has around 270,000 clones, 84% seen once. The sample consisted of peripheral blood. This sequence was found in a man aged 60-69 years with acute or convalescent COVID-19. The rearrangement links TRBV27 to TRBJ1-1; TRBD1 is a possible D gene (6 bases). CDR3 in DNA: TGTGCCACCCAAACAGGGTCAGGCACTGAAGCTTTCTTT. Its protein product is CATQTGSGTEAFF.